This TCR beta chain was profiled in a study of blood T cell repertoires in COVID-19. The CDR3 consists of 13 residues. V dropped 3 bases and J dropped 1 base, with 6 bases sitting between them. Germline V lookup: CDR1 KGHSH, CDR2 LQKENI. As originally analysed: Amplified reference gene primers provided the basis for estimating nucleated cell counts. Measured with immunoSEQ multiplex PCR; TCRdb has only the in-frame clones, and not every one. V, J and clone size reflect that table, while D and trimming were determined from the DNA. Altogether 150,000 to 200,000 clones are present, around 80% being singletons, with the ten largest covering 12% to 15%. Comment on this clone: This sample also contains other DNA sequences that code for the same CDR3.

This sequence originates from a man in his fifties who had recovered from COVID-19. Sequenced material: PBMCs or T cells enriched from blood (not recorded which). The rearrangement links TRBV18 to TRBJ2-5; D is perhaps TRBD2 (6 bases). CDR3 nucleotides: TGTGCCAGCTCACCGGGACTCCAAGAGACCCAGTACTTC. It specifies CASSPGLQETQYF.